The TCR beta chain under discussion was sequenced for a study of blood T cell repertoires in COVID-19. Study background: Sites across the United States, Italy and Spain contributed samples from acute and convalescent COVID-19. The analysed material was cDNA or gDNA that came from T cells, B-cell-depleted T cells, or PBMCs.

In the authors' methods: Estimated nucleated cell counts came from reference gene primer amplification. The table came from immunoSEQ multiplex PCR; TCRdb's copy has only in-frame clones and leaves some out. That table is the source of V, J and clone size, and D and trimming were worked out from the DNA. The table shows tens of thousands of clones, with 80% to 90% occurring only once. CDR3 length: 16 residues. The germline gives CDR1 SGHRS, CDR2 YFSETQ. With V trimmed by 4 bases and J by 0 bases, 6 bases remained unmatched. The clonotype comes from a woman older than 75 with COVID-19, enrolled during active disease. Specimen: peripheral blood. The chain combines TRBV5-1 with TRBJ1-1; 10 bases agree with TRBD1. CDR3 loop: CASSRDRGRMNTEAFF. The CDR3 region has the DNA TGCGCCAGCAGCCGGGACAGGGGAAGGATGAACACTGAAGCTTTCTTT.